Presented here are 26 T cell receptor beta chains from one specimen sequenced in a study of blood T cell repertoires in COVID-19. Here immunoSEQ multiplex PCR was the method, and the copy in TCRdb shows in-frame clones only, minus some. The sample includes 390,000 or so clones, 89% of them seen just once. The sample was peripheral blood. The receptors were sampled from a woman in her twenties or thirties with COVID-19, enrolled during active disease.

CDR3 protein: CASTLQGPTETQYF. The CDR3 DNA follows: TGTGCCAGCACGCTACAGGGTCCAACAGAGACCCAGTACTTC. The V gene is TRBV18, the J gene TRBJ2-5; tentative D call: TRBD1 (6 bases). The germline V gene has CDR1 KGHSH and CDR2 LQKENI. V lost 8 bases to trimming and J lost 4 bases, with 17 bases between them. The CDR3 is 14 residues long.

V usage is TRBV9 and J usage is TRBJ1-1; 10 nucleotides align to TRBD1. The length of the CDR3 is 18 residues. V lost 4 bases and J lost 5; bases outside the gene matches: 17. The V gene's germline CDR1 is SGDLS and CDR2 YYNGEE. The CDR3 loop reads CASSPRLELDRGMTEAFF. The CDR3 DNA sequence: TGTGCCAGCAGCCCGAGATTAGAGTTGGACAGGGGGATGACTGAAGCTTTCTTT. The entire variable domain, with the rest obtained from reference TRBV9 and TRBJ1-1, is as follows: DSGVTQTPKHLITATGQRVTLRCSPRSGDLSVYWYQQSLDQGLQFLIQYYNGEERAKGNILERFSAQQFPDLHSELNLSSLELGDSALYFCASSPRLELDRGMTEAFFGQGTRLTVV.

The J gene is TRBJ2-4, the V gene TRBV18; 8 bases fit TRBD1. Germline V gives CDR1 KGHSH, CDR2 LQKENI. This CDR3 comprises 17 residues. With V trimmed by 1 base and J by 0 bases, 5 bases remained unmatched. The CDR3 region has the DNA TGTGCCAGCTCACCACAAGACAGGGGCAAAGCCAAAAACATTCAGTACTTC. Translation gives CASSPQDRGKAKNIQYF. Looking up the rest from reference TRBV18 and TRBJ2-4 gives the full variable domain: NAGVMQNPRHLVRRRGQEARLRCSPMKGHSHVYWYRQLPEEGLKFMVYLQKENIIDESGMPKERFSAEFPKEGPSILRIQQVVRGDSAAYFCASSPQDRGKAKNIQYFGAGTRLSVL.

The rearrangement links TRBV4-3 to TRBJ1-1; the D gene is possibly TRBD1 (5 bases). V was trimmed by 0 bases and J by 4 bases, leaving 18 bases between them. This CDR3 is 17 amino acids long. Germline CDR1 reads LGHNA; CDR2 reads YSLEER. CDR3: CASSQDGTRFGSTEAFF. Here the CDR3 DNA reads TGCGCCAGCAGCCAAGATGGGACTCGTTTCGGGAGCACTGAAGCTTTCTTT.

This clone was seen only once. CDR3: CASSAEGAGGQETQYF. CDR3 in DNA: TGTGCCAGCAGCGCCGAGGGAGCGGGGGGGCAAGAGACCCAGTACTTC. The V call is TRBV5-4, the J call TRBJ2-5; 10 bases align to TRBD2. The germline CDR1 and CDR2 sequences are SGHNT and YYREEE (reference sequence). J lost 2 bases, V lost 4 bases, and 8 bases had no gene match. The CDR3 is 16 residues long.

The rearrangement joins TRBV7-9 to TRBJ1-1; D possibly corresponds to TRBD1 (6 bases). CDR3 size: 17 residues. Deletions cut 4 bases from V and 3 bases from J, with 21 bases between. Germline V lookup: CDR1 SEHNR, CDR2 FQNEAQ (reference sequence). CDR3 region: CASSSGQTQSLYTEAFF. In DNA, the CDR3 is TGTGCCAGCAGCTCCGGACAGACTCAATCCCTCTACACTGAAGCTTTCTTT. The variable domain in full, with the rest retrieved from reference TRBV7-9 and TRBJ1-1, is DTGVSQNPRHKITKRGQNVTFRCDPISEHNRLYWYRQTLGQGPEFLTYFQNEAQLEKSRLLSDRFSAERPKGSFSTLEIQRTEQGDSAMYLCASSSGQTQSLYTEAFFGQGTRLTVV.

The chain carries TRBV9 and TRBJ2-3; 8 bases match TRBD2. The V gene's germline CDR1 is SGDLS and CDR2 YYNGEE. Trimming took 0 bases from V and 6 from J; bases not matched to a gene: 12. CDR3 length: 17 amino acids. The CDR3 region has the DNA TGTGCCAGCAGCGTAGGGGGCGGCGGGGGGTCCTTGGATACGCAGTATTTT. This translates into CASSVGGGGGSLDTQYF.

The chain uses TRBV30 and TRBJ2-1; weak D call: TRBD2 (6 bases). This CDR3 is 13 amino acids long. Germline CDR1 GTSNPN, CDR2 SVGIG (reference sequence). V dropped 0 bases and J dropped 7 bases, with 10 bases sitting between them. The CDR3 spells CAWSVTSPNEQFF. CDR3 bases: TGTGCCTGGAGTGTAACTAGCCCAAATGAGCAGTTCTTC.

The chain couples TRBV27 to TRBJ2-7; possibly TRBD2 for D (6 bases). The CDR3 loop spans 13 amino acids. The germline V gene has CDR1 MNHEY and CDR2 SMNVEV (reference sequence). V was clipped by 5 bases and J by 3 bases, with 11 bases between them. CDR3 sequence (DNA): TGTGCCAGCAGTGGAGCGGGCGGCTACGAGCAGTACGTC. It is translated as CASSGAGGYEQYV.

The chain has TRBV28 and TRBJ2-2, with a possible D match to TRBD1 (5 bases). The germline V gene has CDR1 MDHEN and CDR2 SYDVKM. The CDR3 contains 14 residues. V lost 3 bases, J lost 5 bases, and 10 bases lay in between. The CDR3 protein is CASSLTVYTGELFF. CDR3 sequence (DNA): TGTGCCAGCAGTTTGACAGTCTATACCGGGGAGCTGTTTTTT.

The rearrangement uses TRBV3-1 (or the pseudogene TRBV3-2) and TRBJ2-7, with 11 bases that match TRBD2. Germline V CDR1 and CDR2: LGHDT, YNNKEL (reference sequence). V was pared by 0 bases and J by 2 bases, with 6 bases of the junction left unmatched. CDR3 size: 17 residues. CDR3 DNA sequence: TGTGCCAGCAGCCAAGAACTTCGACTAGCGGGGCCCTACGAGCAGTACTTC. Encoded protein: CASSQELRLAGPYEQYF.

This rearrangement joins TRBV27 to TRBJ1-5; 8 bases are shared with TRBD1. This CDR3 region has 15 residues. With 6 bases clipped from V and 3 bases from J, the junction kept 7 bases outside the gene matches. Germline V gene data show CDR1 as MNHEY and CDR2 as SMNVEV (reference sequence). The CDR3 region is CASSSRDRLNQPQHF. The DNA for the CDR3 is TGTGCCAGCAGCTCCCGGGACAGGCTCAATCAGCCCCAGCATTTT.

The gene calls are TRBV3-1 (or the pseudogene TRBV3-2) and TRBJ2-2; D is possibly TRBD2 (5 bases). Trimming left V 2 bases short and J 5 bases short, with 12 bases between. CDR3 length: 15 amino acids. The germline V gene has CDR1 LGHDT and CDR2 YNNKEL (reference sequence). DNA of the CDR3: TGTGCCAGCAGCCAAAGAGTAGAGGGTACCGGGGAGCTGTTTTTT. Residues: CASSQRVEGTGELFF.

This rearrangement joins TRBV4-3 to TRBJ2-7; 9 bases align to TRBD1. Germline CDR1 LGHNA, CDR2 YSLEER. The CDR3 totals 16 residues. V dropped 0 bases and J dropped 0; count of bases not matched to a gene: 3. The chain's CDR3 is CASSQDEQGASYEQYF. In DNA, the CDR3 is TGCGCCAGCAGCCAAGATGAACAGGGGGCCTCCTACGAGCAGTACTTC.

This rearrangement joins TRBV11-3 to TRBJ2-1; D might be TRBD2 (7 bases). The CDR3 length is 14 residues. Trimming cost V 5 bases and J 7 bases, with 15 bases left between them. CDR1 is SGHNT, CDR2 YENEEA, per germline. As DNA, the CDR3 is TGTGCCAGCAGCCCGGGGGGCCTGTTTAATGAGCAGTTCTTC. Encoded protein: CASSPGGLFNEQFF. Complete variable domain (other parts from reference TRBV11-3 and TRBJ2-1): EAGVVQSPRYKIIEKKQPVAFWCNPISGHNTLYWYLQNLGQGPELLIRYENEEAVDDSQLPKDRFSAERLKGVDSTLKIQPAELGDSAVYLCASSPGGLFNEQFFGPGTRLTVL.

J is TRBJ2-4 and V is TRBV6-2 or TRBV6-3, with D possibly TRBD2 on 6 matching bases. The V gene lost 5 bases and the J gene lost 6 bases, with 14 bases spanning the gap. The CDR3 spans 14 residues. Germline V gene sequence: CDR1 MNHEY, CDR2 SVGEGT. CDR3: CASSPEGTVNIQYF. CDR3 coding DNA: TGTGCCAGCAGTCCGGAGGGGACGGTAAACATTCAGTACTTC.

The V gene is TRBV24-1, the J gene TRBJ2-1, with 10 bases identical to TRBD2. This CDR3 has 16 residues. Looked up from germline, CDR1 is KGHDR and CDR2 is SFDVKD. V trimming: 1 base; J trimming: 4 bases; junction bases outside the gene matches: 3. CDR3 sequence: CATSDFTSGVYNEQFF. CDR3 nucleotides: TGTGCCACCAGTGATTTTACTAGCGGGGTTTACAATGAGCAGTTCTTC.

The J gene is TRBJ2-5, the V gene TRBV6-5, with a possible D match to TRBD2 (6 bases). The CDR3 length is 15 residues. The V end lost 7 bases, the J end lost 0 bases, and 15 bases lay between the germline ends. The V gene's germline CDR1 is MNHEY and CDR2 SVGAGI. The CDR3 reads CASTGGRGHQETQYF. Here the CDR3 DNA reads TGTGCCAGCACCGGCGGGCGGGGTCACCAAGAGACCCAGTACTTC.

This clone was observed a few times. The chain combines TRBV4-3 with TRBJ1-4; D may be TRBD1 (5 bases). The V end lost 2 bases, the J end lost 3 bases, and 16 bases lay between the germline ends. The germline V gene encodes CDR1 LGHNA and CDR2 YSLEER. This CDR3 spans 17 amino acids. The CDR3 loop is CASSQYYGGAANEKLFF. As DNA, the CDR3 is TGCGCCAGCAGCCAATATTACGGAGGGGCGGCTAATGAAAAACTGTTTTTT.

This chain links TRBV3-1 (or the pseudogene TRBV3-2) with TRBJ2-4, with no clear D. The CDR3 spans 12 residues. In germline, CDR1 is LGHDT, CDR2 YNNKEL (reference sequence). With 5 bases removed from V and 5 bases from J, the gap between germline ends came to 7 bases. The CDR3 DNA follows: TGTGCCAGCAGCATGATAGAAAACATTCAGTACTTC. It codes for CASSMIENIQYF.

This sequence joins TRBV4-3 and TRBJ1-1; tentatively, D is TRBD1 (6 bases). The CDR3 extends over 16 amino acids. Germline V gene data show CDR1 as LGHNA and CDR2 as YSLEER. V was clipped by 1 base and J by 0 bases, with 12 bases between them. The CDR3 sequence: CASSQGQGNMNTEAFF. The CDR3 nucleotides read TGCGCCAGCAGCCAAGGTCAGGGGAATATGAACACTGAAGCTTTCTTT.

This clone showed up just a few times. The genes are TRBV5-1 and TRBJ2-2; 12 bases align to TRBD2. Germline trimming cut 3 bases from V and 0 bases from J; bases unmatched to any gene: 9. Germline V gives CDR1 SGHRS, CDR2 YFSETQ. The CDR3 has 19 amino acids. The CDR3 DNA reads TGCGCCAGCAGCTGGTCCGGGACTAGCGGGTCCGCGAACACCGGGGAGCTGTTTTTT. Translation gives CASSWSGTSGSANTGELFF. Complete variable domain (other parts from reference TRBV5-1 and TRBJ2-2): KAGVTQTPRYLIKTRGQQVTLSCSPISGHRSVSWYQQTPGQGLQFLFEYFSETQRNKGNFPGRFSGRQFSNSRSEMNVSTLELGDSALYLCASSWSGTSGSANTGELFFGEGSRLTVL.

This chain connects TRBV5-4 to TRBJ2-2; D gene uncertain. The germline gives CDR1 SGHNT, CDR2 YYREEE (reference sequence). The length of the CDR3 is 15 residues. Trimming removed 4 bases at V and 1 base at J, with 11 bases between. The CDR3 here is CASSLRSGNTGELFF. In nucleotides, the CDR3 is TGTGCCAGCAGCCTGAGATCCGGGAACACCGGGGAGCTGTTTTTT.

The V and J genes are TRBV29-1 and TRBJ2-1, with 8 bases lining up with TRBD2. V gave up 3 bases and J gave up 0 bases; unmatched junction bases: 7. Germline V gene data show CDR1 as SQVTM and CDR2 as ANQGSEA. CDR3 length: 16 residues. The CDR3 DNA reads TGCAGCGTTGATATCCGGAGCGGGAGCTCCTACAATGAGCAGTTCTTC. Protein sequence: CSVDIRSGSSYNEQFF.

The chain is built from TRBV5-1 and TRBJ1-4; the D is unclear. This CDR3 spans 16 amino acids. V was clipped by 5 bases and J by 7 bases, with 21 bases between them. Per the germline V gene, CDR1 is SGHRS and CDR2 is YFSETQ. The CDR3, as DNA: TGCGCCAGCAGTCGTACTCCCGGGTCGAGGATTGAAAAACTGTTTTTT. It encodes CASSRTPGSRIEKLFF. Variable domain in full (rest from reference TRBV5-1 and TRBJ1-4): KAGVTQTPRYLIKTRGQQVTLSCSPISGHRSVSWYQQTPGQGLQFLFEYFSETQRNKGNFPGRFSGRQFSNSRSEMNVSTLELGDSALYLCASSRTPGSRIEKLFFGSGTQLSVL.

The chain links TRBV7-6 to TRBJ1-4; D possibly corresponds to TRBD1 (5 bases). The CDR3 is made up of 15 amino acids. Germline-derived CDR1 and CDR2 are SGHVS and FNYEAQ. V lost 5 bases and J lost 8, with 18 bases in between. The CDR3 spells CASSPGSQGVEKLFF. DNA of the CDR3: TGTGCCAGCAGCCCAGGTAGTCAGGGTGTGGAAAAACTGTTTTTT.